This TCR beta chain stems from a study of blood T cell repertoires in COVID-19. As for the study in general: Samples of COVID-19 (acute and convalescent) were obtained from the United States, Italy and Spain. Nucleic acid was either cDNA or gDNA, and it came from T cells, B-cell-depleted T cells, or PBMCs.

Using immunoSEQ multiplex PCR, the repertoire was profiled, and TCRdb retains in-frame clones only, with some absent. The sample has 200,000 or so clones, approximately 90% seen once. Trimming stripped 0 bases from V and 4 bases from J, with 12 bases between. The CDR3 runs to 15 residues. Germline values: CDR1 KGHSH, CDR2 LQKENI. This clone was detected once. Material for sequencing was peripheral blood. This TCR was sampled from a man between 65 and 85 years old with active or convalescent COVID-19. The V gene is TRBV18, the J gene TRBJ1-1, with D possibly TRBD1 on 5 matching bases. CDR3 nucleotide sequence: TGTGCCAGCTCACCACCCGAGGGACTAAGCACTGAAGCTTTCTTT. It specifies CASSPPEGLSTEAFF.